This is a list of T cell receptor beta chains from one sample in a study of blood T cells in healthy people across ages. MiXCR was run by TCRdb on the 5' RACE reads, yielding one entry per CDR3 protein. The sample has 550,000 to 700,000 distinct CDR3 sequences; about 26% are singletons. The sample consisted of blood. The source is a woman in her seventies in good health. The CDR3 runs from the conserved cysteine through the conserved F or W. A D gene is named only where the DNA matches it firmly. Size values are once, few and many counts, or a class for expanded clones, and some rows have none.

clone size	D gene	V gene	J gene	CDR3 DNA	CDR3 protein
few	TRBD1	TRBV5-4	TRBJ1-6	TGTGCCAGCAGCCTTAACGCCGACAGGGTTAATTCACCCCTCCACTTT	CASSLNADRVNSPLHF
NA	NA	TRBV14	TRBJ1-1	TGTGCCAGCAGCTTTGTTCACAGGGTGGACACTGAAGCTTTCTTT	CASSFVHRVDTEAFF
NA	TRBD1	TRBV12-3/TRBV12-4	TRBJ2-3	TGTGCCAGCAGTCTCTACTCCGGGACAGGGGTTACAGATACGCAGTATTTT	CASSLYSGTGVTDTQYF
NA	TRBD1	TRBV20-1	TRBJ1-6	TGCAGTGCTGGAGATACTCGACAGGGAGGGGATTCACCCCTCCACTTT	CSAGDTRQGGDSPLHF
NA	TRBD1	TRBV7-2	TRBJ1-1	TGTGCCAGCAGCTCGAGGAGGGGACAGTTTACGGCTTTCTTT	CASSSRRGQFTAFF
once	NA	TRBV29-1	TRBJ2-7	TGCAGCGTTATAGAGAGTAGCTCCTACGAGCAGTACTTC	CSVIESSSYEQYF
NA	NA	TRBV12-3/TRBV12-4	TRBJ2-1	TGTGCCAGCAGTATCGGGGGCAGAAATGAGCAGTTCTTC	CASSIGGRNEQFF
NA	TRBD2	TRBV29-1	TRBJ2-3	TGCAGCGTTGATATCCAGCGGGGGAAAGATACGCAGTATTTT	CSVDIQRGKDTQYF
NA	NA	TRBV7-2	TRBJ2-3	TGTGCCAGCAGCTTAGGCGAGGGAACGGCAGATACGCAGTATTTT	CASSLGEGTADTQYF
few	NA	TRBV2	TRBJ1-2	TGTGCCAGCAGTTTTACCGGGTCCATCTATGGCTACACCTTC	CASSFTGSIYGYTF
NA	NA	TRBV5-1	TRBJ2-7	TGCGCCAGCAGCCCTACCCGGACAGTAGACCAGCAGTACTTC	CASSPTRTVDQQYF
NA	NA	TRBV7-9	TRBJ2-7	TGTGCCAGCAGCTTCGGGGGAGGCGACGAGCAGTACTTC	CASSFGGGDEQYF
NA	TRBD1	TRBV7-2	TRBJ2-7	TGTGCCAGCAGAGGGACAGGTTACGAGCAGTACTTC	CASRGTGYEQYF
NA	NA	TRBV6-5	TRBJ1-1	TGTGCCAGCAGTTACTCGTTGAACAGCTTGAACACTGAAGCTTTCTTT	CASSYSLNSLNTEAFF
few	NA	TRBV19	TRBJ1-2	TGTGCCAGTAGTATAGATCTGCAGATCCTCTATGGCTACACCTTC	CASSIDLQILYGYTF
few	NA	TRBV5-1	TRBJ1-2	TGCGCCAGCAGCTTGAATCAGGATGGCTACACCTTC	CASSLNQDGYTF
NA	TRBD2	TRBV7-2	TRBJ2-5	TGTGCCAGCAGCGTGACTAGCGGGCTACAAGAGACCCAGCACTTC	CASSVTSGLQETQHF
NA	NA	TRBV5-1	TRBJ2-7	TGCGCCAGCAGCCAAGACTGGCACGAGCAGTACTTC	CASSQDWHEQYF
few	NA	TRBV2	TRBJ2-3	TGTGCCACCTCGGGGGAGCCAGATACGCAGTATTTT	CATSGEPDTQYF
NA	NA	TRBV20-1	TRBJ1-2	TGCAGTGCTAGTGGTCGGACGGGCGGCTACACCTTC	CSASGRTGGYTF
few	NA	TRBV29-1	TRBJ2-4	TGCAGCGTTGTATCAGGGTCCGCCAAAAACATTCAGTACTTC	CSVVSGSAKNIQYF
few	TRBD1	TRBV20-1	TRBJ2-1	TGCAGTGCTCGGCAGGGGGACAATGAGCAGTTCTTC	CSARQGDNEQFF
few	NA	TRBV29-1	TRBJ2-5	TGCAGCCTGTGGGCTAGCCAAGAGACCCAGTACTTC	CSLWASQETQYF
few	NA	TRBV6-5	TRBJ2-7	TGTGCCGGCAGTGGCTGGGACGAGCAGTACTTC	CAGSGWDEQYF
many	NA	TRBV20-1	TRBJ1-2	TGCAGTGCTAGAGGGGACCCCCTTGTGGATGGCTACACCTTC	CSARGDPLVDGYTF
few	NA	TRBV28	TRBJ2-5	TGTGCCAGCACGGTGGCAGGGCGGTACAAGCAGTACTTC	CASTVAGRYKQYF
NA	TRBD1	TRBV12-3/TRBV12-4	TRBJ1-1	TGTGCCAGCACTGTGACAGGGTCCCGATCTGAAGCTTTCTTT	CASTVTGSRSEAFF
NA	NA	TRBV5-1	TRBJ2-5	TGCGCCAGCAGCTTGGAGGCTCGGGGGGCGGGGGAGACCCAGTACTTC	CASSLEARGAGETQYF
few	TRBD1	TRBV29-1	TRBJ1-2	TGCAGCGCCTCCCGACAGGGAGGTATCTATGGCTACACCTTC	CSASRQGGIYGYTF
NA	TRBD1	TRBV7-9	TRBJ1-1	TGTGCCAGCAGCTTAGCCGGGACAGCTGAAGCTTTCTTT	CASSLAGTAEAFF
NA	NA	TRBV20-1	TRBJ2-1	TGCAGTGCTAGAGATCTCTCCATATCAAGCTCCTACAATGAGCAGTTCTTC	CSARDLSISSSYNEQFF
NA	NA	TRBV20-1	TRBJ2-6	TGCAGTGCTAGAGTGAGTTCTGCTGGGGCCAACGTCCTGACTTTC	CSARVSSAGANVLTF
few	TRBD1	TRBV5-1	TRBJ1-5	TGCGCCAGCAGCTACGGGACAGACAATCAGCCCCAGCATTTT	CASSYGTDNQPQHF
NA	NA	TRBV6-1	TRBJ2-4	TGTGCCAGCAGTGTGGGGGACTCCCAAAACATTCAGTACTTC	CASSVGDSQNIQYF
NA	NA	TRBV7-2	TRBJ2-3	TGTGCCAGCAGCTCCAGGGACATCAGCACAGATACGCAGTATTTT	CASSSRDISTDTQYF
many	NA	TRBV5-5	TRBJ2-7	TGTGCCAGCAGACCCCCCGGGACACACTCCTACGAGCAGTACTTC	CASRPPGTHSYEQYF
few	TRBD1	TRBV15	TRBJ1-2	TGTGCCACCAGCGTGGGACAGGGTGCGAACTATGGCTACACCTTC	CATSVGQGANYGYTF
NA	TRBD1	TRBV28	TRBJ1-6	TGTGCCAGCAGCCTAGAAGGGGGCGCCGGGAATTCACCCCTCCACTTT	CASSLEGGAGNSPLHF